This T cell receptor beta chain stems from a study of T cell repertoires in cytomegalovirus infection. As for the study in general: Matching HLA type, along with CMV infection, was indicated by public TCR beta signatures.

Losses at the gene ends were 0 bases for V and 6 bases for J; bases not matched to a gene: 9. The CDR3 has 17 amino acids. Per the germline V gene, CDR1 is SGHRS and CDR2 is YFSETQ. MiXCR, run by TCRdb on the reads, gives a single entry per CDR3 protein. There are roughly 190,000 distinct CDR3 sequences in the sample; 7.5% to 10% occur only once, and approximately 4.2% lies in the top ten. This TCR was recovered from a human donor in good health (CMV status not recorded). Some clones in this sample may be carry-over from other donors' samples. This rearrangement joins TRBV5-1 to TRBJ2-1; 10 nucleotides align to TRBD2. Sequencing was performed on PBMCs. CDR3 nucleotides: TGCGCCAGCAGCTTGGGGGTAAGACTAGCGGGTATCAATGAGCAGTTCTTC. Translation: CASSLGVRLAGINEQFF.